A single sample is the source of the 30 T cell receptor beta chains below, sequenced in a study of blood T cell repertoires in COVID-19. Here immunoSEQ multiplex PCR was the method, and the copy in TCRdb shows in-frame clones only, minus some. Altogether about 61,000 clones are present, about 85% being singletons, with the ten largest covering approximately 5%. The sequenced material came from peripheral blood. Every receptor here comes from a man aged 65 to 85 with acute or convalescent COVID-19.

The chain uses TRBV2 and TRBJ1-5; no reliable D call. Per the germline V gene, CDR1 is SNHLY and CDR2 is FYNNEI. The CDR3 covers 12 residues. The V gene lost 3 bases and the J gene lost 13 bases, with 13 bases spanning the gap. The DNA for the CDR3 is TGTGCCAGCAGTGATGGTGAAGGGAGTCAGCATTTT. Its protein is CASSDGEGSQHF.

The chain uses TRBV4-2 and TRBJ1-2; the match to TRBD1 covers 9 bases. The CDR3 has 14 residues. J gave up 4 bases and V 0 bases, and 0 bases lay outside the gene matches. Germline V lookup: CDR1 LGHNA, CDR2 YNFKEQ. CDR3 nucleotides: TGTGCCAGCAGCCAAGAGGACAGGGGCTATGGCTACACCTTC. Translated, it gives CASSQEDRGYGYTF.

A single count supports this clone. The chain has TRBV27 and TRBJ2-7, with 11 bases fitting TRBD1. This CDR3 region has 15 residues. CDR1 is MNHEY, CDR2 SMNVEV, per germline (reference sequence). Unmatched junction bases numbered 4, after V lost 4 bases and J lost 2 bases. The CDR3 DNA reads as TGTGCCAGCAGTTCCCCGGGACAGGGGGCCTACGAGCAGTACTTC. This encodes CASSSPGQGAYEQYF.

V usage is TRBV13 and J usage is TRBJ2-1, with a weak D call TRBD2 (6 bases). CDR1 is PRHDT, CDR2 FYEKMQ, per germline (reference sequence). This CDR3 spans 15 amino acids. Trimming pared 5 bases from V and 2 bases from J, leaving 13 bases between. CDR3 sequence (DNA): TGTGCCAGCAGCAAAGGGCGGGGCCCCTACAATGAGCAGTTCTTC. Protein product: CASSKGRGPYNEQFF.

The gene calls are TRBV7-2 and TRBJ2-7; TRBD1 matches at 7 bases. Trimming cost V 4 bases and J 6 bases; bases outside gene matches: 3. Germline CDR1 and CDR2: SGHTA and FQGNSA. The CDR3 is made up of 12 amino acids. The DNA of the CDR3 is TGTGCCAGCAGCTCGACAGGGATCGAGCAGTACTTC. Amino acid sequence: CASSSTGIEQYF.

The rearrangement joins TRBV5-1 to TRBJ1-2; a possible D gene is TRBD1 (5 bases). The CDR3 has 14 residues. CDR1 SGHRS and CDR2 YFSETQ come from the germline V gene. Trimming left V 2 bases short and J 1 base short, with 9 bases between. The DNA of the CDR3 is TGCGCCAGCAGCTTCAGACAGAGTAACTATGGCTACACCTTC. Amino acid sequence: CASSFRQSNYGYTF. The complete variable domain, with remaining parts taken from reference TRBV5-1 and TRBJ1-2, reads KAGVTQTPRYLIKTRGQQVTLSCSPISGHRSVSWYQQTPGQGLQFLFEYFSETQRNKGNFPGRFSGRQFSNSRSEMNVSTLELGDSALYLCASSFRQSNYGYTFGSGTRLTVV.

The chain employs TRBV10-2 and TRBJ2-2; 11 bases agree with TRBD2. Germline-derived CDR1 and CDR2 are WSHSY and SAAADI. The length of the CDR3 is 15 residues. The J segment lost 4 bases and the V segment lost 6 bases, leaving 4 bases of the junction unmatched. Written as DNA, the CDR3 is TGCGCCAGCAGCTTAGCGGGGGGGTCCACCGGGGAGCTGTTTTTT. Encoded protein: CASSLAGGSTGELFF.

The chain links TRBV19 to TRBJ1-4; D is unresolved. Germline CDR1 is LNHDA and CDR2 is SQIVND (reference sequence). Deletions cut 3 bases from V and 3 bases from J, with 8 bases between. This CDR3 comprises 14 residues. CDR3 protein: CASSISRSNEKLFF. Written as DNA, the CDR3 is TGTGCCAGTAGTATTTCACGGTCTAATGAAAAACTGTTTTTT.

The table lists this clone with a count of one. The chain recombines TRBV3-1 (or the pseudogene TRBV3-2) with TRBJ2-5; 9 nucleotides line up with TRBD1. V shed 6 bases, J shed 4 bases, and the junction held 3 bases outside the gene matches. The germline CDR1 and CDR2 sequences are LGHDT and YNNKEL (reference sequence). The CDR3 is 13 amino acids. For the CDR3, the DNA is TGTGCCAGCAGGGACAGGGGTCCAGAGACCCAGTACTTC. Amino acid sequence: CASRDRGPETQYF.

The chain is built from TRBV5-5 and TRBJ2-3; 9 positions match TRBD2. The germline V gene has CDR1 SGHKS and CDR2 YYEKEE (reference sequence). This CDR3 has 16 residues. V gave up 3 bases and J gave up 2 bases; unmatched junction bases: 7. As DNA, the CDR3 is TGTGCCAGCAGCTCAATGCTAGCGGGGACCACAGATACGCAGTATTTT. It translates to CASSSMLAGTTDTQYF.

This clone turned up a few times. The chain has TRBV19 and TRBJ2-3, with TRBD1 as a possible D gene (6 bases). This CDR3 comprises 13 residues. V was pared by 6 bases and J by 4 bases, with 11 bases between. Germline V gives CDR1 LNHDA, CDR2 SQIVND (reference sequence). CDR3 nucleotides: TGTGCCAGTAGCGACAGGCCCTCAGATACGCAGTATTTT. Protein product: CASSDRPSDTQYF.

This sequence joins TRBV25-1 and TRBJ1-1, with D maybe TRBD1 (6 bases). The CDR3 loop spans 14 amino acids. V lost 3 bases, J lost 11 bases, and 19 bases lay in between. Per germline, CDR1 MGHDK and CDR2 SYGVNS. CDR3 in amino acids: CASSDTGMAGRAFF. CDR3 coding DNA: TGTGCCAGCAGTGATACAGGGATGGCGGGTAGGGCTTTCTTT.

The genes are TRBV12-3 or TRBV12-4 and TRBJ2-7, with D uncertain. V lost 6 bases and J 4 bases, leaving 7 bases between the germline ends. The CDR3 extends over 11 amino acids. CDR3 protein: CASSQHYEQYF. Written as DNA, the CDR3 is TGTGCCAGCAGCCAACATTACGAGCAGTACTTC.

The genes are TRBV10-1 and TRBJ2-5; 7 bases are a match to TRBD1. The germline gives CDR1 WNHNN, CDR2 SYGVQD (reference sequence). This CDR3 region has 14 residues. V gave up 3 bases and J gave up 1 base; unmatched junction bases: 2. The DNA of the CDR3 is TGCGCCAGCAGTGACGGGACAGCCCAAGAGACCCAGTACTTC. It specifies CASSDGTAQETQYF.

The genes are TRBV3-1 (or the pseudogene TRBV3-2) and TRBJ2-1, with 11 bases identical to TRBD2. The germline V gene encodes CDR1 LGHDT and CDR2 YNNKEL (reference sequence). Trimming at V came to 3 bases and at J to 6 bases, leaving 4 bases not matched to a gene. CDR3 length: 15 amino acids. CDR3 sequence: CASSHSGGALNEQFF. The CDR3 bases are TGTGCCAGCAGCCATAGCGGGGGGGCCCTCAATGAGCAGTTCTTC.

The CDR3 DNA reads TGTGCCAGCAGCTTTCTCAAGGGACAGGGCGGCAATCAGCCCCAGCATTTT. Translation gives CASSFLKGQGGNQPQHF. The gene calls are TRBV7-2 and TRBJ1-5; 9 bases line up with TRBD1. The CDR3 has 17 residues. Per the germline V gene, CDR1 is SGHTA and CDR2 is FQGNSA. V lost 3 bases and J lost 2; bases outside the gene matches: 8. The variable domain in full, completed from reference TRBV7-2 and TRBJ1-5, reads GAGVSQSPSNKVTEKGKDVELRCDPISGHTALYWYRQSLGQGLEFLIYFQGNSAPDKSGLPSDRFSAERTGGSVSTLTIQRTQQEDSAVYLCASSFLKGQGGNQPQHFGDGTRLSIL.

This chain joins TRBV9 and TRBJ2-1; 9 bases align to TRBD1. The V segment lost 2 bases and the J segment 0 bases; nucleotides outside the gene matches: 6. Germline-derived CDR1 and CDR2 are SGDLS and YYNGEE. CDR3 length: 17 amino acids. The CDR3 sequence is CASSVGIQGASYNEQFF. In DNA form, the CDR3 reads TGTGCCAGCAGCGTGGGAATACAGGGGGCCTCCTACAATGAGCAGTTCTTC.

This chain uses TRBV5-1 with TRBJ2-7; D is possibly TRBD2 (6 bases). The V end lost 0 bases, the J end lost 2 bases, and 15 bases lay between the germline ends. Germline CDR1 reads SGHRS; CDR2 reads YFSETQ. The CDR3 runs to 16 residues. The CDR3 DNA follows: TGCGCCAGCAGCTTGGAAGGAGGGCCACCTACCTACGAGCAGTACTTC. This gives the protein CASSLEGGPPTYEQYF.

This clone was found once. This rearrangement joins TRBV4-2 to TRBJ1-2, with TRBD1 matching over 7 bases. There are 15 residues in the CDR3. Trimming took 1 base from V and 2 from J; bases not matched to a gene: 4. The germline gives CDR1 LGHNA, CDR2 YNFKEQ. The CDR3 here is CASSQAGQRNYGYTF. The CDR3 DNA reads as TGTGCCAGCAGCCAAGCGGGACAGCGCAACTATGGCTACACCTTC.

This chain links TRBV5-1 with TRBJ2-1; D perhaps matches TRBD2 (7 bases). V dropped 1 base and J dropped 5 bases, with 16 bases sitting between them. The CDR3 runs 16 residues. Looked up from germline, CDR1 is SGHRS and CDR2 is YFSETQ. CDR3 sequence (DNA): TGCGCCAGCAGCTTGTTTCGGGGGGCAAGGGACAATGAGCAGTTCTTC. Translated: CASSLFRGARDNEQFF.

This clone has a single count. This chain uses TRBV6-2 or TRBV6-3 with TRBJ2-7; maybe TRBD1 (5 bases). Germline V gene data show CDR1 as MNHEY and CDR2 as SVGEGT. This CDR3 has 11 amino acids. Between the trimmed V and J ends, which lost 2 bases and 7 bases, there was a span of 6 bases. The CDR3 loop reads CASSYHREQYF. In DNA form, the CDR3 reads TGTGCCAGCAGTTACCACAGGGAGCAGTACTTC.

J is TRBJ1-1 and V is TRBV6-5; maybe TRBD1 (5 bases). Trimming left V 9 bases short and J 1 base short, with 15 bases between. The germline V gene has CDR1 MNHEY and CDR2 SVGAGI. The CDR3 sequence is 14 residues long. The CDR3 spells CASRGPGGNTEAFF. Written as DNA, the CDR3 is TGTGCCAGTAGGGGTCCCGGGGGGAACACTGAAGCTTTCTTT.

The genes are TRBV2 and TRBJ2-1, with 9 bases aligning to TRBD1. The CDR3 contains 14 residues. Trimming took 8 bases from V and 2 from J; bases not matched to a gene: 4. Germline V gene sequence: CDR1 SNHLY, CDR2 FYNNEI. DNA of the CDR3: TGTGCCAGCCTCGGGGACAGGGCCTACAATGAGCAGTTCTTC. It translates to CASLGDRAYNEQFF.

CDR3 DNA: TGTGCCAGCTCACCAAGTCTGGCGGGGGCCTCGGGAACCGGGGAGCTGTTTTTT. Its protein is CASSPSLAGASGTGELFF. The V and J genes are TRBV18 and TRBJ2-2, with D perhaps TRBD2 (7 bases). Germline V gene data show CDR1 as KGHSH and CDR2 as LQKENI. Between the trimmed V and J ends, which lost 2 bases and 5 bases, there was a span of 21 bases. The CDR3 runs to 18 residues.

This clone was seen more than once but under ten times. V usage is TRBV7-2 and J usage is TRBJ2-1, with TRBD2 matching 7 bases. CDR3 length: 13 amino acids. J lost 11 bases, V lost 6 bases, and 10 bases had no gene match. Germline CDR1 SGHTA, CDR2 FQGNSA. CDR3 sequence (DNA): TGTGCCAGCAGTTCCGAAAGGGAGGGAAAGCAGTTCTTC. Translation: CASSSEREGKQFF.

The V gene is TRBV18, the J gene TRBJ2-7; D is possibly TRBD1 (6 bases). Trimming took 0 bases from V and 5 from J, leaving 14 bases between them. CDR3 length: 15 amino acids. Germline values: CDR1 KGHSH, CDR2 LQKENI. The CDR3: CASSPPSGVTNEQYF. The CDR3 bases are TGTGCCAGCTCACCACCGTCAGGGGTAACCAACGAGCAGTACTTC.

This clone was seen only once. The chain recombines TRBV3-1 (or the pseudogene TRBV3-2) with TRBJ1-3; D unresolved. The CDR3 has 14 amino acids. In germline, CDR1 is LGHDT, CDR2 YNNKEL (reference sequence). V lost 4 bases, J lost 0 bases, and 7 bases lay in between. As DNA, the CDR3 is TGTGCCAGCAGCCCCGACAACTCTGGAAACACCATATATTTT. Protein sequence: CASSPDNSGNTIYF.

The CDR3: CASSRLGGEKETQYF. In DNA, the CDR3 is TGTGCCAGCAGTCGCTTGGGGGGGGAAAAAGAGACCCAGTACTTC. V is TRBV6-5 and J is TRBJ2-5, with 7 bases fitting TRBD2. V shed 5 bases, J shed 3 bases, and the junction held 9 bases outside the gene matches. In germline, CDR1 is MNHEY, CDR2 SVGAGI. CDR3 length: 15 residues.

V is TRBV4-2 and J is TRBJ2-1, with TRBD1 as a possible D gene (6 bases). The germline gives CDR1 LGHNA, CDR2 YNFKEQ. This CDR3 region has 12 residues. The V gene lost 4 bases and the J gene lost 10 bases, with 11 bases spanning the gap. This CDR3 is CASSPGHPEQFF. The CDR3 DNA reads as TGTGCCAGCAGCCCGGGACATCCCGAGCAGTTCTTC.

The CDR3 loop is CASSSRGVGTDTQYF. CDR3 nucleotide sequence: TGTGCCAGTAGCTCACGGGGGGTAGGGACAGATACGCAGTATTTT. J is TRBJ2-3 and V is TRBV19; 7 positions match TRBD2. Germline assignment: CDR1 LNHDA and CDR2 SQIVND (reference sequence). The CDR3 is made up of 15 amino acids. V gave up 6 bases and J gave up 3 bases; unmatched junction bases: 9.